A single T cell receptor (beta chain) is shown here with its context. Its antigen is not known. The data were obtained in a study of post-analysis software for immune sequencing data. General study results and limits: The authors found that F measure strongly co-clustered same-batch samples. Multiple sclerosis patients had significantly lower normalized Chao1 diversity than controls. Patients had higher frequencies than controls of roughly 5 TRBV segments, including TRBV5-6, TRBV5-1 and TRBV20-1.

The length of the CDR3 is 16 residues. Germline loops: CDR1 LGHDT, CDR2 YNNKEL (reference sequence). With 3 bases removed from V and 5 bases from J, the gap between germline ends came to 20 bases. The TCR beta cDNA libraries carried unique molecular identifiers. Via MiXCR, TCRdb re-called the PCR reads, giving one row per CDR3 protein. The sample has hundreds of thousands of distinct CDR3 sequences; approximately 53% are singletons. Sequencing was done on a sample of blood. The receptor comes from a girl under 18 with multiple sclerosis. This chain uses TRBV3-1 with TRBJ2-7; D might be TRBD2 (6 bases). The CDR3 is CASSQPPGGRRDEQYF. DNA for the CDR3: TGTGCCAGCAGCCAGCCCCCCGGAGGGAGGAGGGACGAGCAGTACTTC.